Sequencing of this T cell receptor beta chain was carried out in a study of cytomegalovirus exposure and HLA in healthy donors. V lost 3 bases to trimming and J lost 4 bases, with 7 bases between them. The CDR3 runs to 13 residues. Germline lookup yields CDR1 MNHNS and CDR2 SASEGT. Study-level results: Researchers had no immune exposure information except CMV serostatus available. Specific recognition of CMV antigens was confirmed in vitro for three chains (all CMV-associated). A highly shared variant cluster was judged a likely technical artifact.

As concerns this clone: Its antigen is as yet unknown.

PCR amplification relied on 60 Vbeta primers (plus 13 Jbeta primers). Generated by immunoSEQ multiplex PCR, the TCRdb table keeps only in-frame clones and is missing some. The table records 50,000 or so clones, about three quarters of them present only once. This chain links TRBV6-1 with TRBJ1-5; no clear D. This receptor was obtained from a man aged 18-30 years in good health and CMV-seronegative. Sequenced sample: PBMCs. The CDR3 DNA is TGTGCCAGCAGTGAGGGAGGGAATCAGCCCCAGCATTTT. Its translation: CASSEGGNQPQHF.